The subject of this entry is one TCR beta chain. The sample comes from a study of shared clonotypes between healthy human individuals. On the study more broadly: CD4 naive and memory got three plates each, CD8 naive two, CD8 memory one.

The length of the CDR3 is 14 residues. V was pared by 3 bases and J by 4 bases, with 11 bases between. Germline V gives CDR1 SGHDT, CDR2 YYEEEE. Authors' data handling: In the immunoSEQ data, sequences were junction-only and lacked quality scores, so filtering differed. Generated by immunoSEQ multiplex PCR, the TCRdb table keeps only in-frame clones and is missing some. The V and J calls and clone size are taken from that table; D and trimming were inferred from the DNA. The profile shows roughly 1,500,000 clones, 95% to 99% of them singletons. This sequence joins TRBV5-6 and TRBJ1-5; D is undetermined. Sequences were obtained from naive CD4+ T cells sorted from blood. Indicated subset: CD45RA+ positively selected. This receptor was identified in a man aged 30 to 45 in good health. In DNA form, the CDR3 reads TGTGCCAGCAGCTCCCCCGGGCCTAATCAGCCCCAGCATTTT. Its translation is CASSSPGPNQPQHF.